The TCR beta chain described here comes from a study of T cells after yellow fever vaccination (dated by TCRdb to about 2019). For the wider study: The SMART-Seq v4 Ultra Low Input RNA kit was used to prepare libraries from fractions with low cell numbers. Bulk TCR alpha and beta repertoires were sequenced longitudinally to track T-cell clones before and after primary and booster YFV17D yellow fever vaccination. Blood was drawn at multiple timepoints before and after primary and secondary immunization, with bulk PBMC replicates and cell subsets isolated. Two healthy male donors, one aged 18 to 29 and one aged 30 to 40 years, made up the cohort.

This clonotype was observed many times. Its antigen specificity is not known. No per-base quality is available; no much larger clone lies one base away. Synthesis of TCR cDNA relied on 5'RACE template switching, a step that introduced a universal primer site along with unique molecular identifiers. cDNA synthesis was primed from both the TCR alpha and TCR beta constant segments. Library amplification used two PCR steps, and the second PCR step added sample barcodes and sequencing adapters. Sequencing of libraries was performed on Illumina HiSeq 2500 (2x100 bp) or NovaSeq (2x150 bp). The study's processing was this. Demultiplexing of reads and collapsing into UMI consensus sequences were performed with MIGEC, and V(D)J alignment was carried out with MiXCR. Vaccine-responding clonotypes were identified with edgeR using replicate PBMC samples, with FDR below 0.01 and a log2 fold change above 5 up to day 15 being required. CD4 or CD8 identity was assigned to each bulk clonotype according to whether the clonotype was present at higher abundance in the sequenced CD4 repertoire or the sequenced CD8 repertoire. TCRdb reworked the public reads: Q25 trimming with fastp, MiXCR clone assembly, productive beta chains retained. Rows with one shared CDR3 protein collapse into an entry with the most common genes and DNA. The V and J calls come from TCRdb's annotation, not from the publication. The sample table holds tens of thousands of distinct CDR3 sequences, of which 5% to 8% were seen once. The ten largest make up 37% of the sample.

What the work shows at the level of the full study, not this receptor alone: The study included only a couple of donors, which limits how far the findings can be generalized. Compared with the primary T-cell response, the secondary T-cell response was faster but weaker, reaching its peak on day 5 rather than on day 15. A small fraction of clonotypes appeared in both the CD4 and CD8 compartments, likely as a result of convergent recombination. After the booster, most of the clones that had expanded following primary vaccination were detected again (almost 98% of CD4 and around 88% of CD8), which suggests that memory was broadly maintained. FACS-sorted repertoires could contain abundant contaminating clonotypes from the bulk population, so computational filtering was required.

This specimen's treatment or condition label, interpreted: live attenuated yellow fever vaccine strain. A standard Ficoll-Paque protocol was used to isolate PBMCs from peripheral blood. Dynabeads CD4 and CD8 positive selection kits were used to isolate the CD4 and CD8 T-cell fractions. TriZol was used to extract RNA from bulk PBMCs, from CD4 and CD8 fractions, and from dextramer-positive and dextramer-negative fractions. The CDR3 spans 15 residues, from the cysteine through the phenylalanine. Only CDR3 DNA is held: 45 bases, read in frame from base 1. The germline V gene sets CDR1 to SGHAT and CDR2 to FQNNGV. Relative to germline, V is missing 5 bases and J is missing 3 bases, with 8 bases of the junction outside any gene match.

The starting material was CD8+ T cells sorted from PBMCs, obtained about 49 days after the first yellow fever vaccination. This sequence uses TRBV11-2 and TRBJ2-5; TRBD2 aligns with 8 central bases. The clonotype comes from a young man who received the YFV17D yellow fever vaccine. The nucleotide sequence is TGTGCCAGCAGCCCAAGCGGGAGAATAAAAGAGACCCAGTACTTC. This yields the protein CASSPSGRIKETQYF.